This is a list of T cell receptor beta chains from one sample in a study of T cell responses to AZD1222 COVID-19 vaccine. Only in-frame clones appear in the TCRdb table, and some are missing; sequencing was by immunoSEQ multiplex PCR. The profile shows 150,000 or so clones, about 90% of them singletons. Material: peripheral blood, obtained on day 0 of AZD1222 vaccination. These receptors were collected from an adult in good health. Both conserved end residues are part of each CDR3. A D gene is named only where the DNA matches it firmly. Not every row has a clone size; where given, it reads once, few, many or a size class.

cdr3_aa: CASSLTAGINEQYF
v_call: TRBV5-1
clone_size: NA
d_call: NA
j_call: TRBJ2-7

cdr3_aa: CAARGQGANTGELFF
v_call: TRBV19
clone_size: once
d_call: TRBD1
j_call: TRBJ2-2

cdr3_aa: CASSKGRGDRAVDTGELFF
v_call: TRBV21-1
clone_size: NA
d_call: NA
j_call: TRBJ2-2

cdr3_aa: CATRPGEQGYNEQFF
v_call: TRBV6-5
clone_size: NA
d_call: NA
j_call: TRBJ2-1

cdr3_aa: CASSWTGELFF
v_call: TRBV28
clone_size: NA
d_call: NA
j_call: TRBJ2-2

cdr3_aa: CASSYGGYELPPYGYTF
v_call: TRBV3-1/TRBV3-2
clone_size: NA
d_call: NA
j_call: TRBJ1-2

cdr3_aa: CASSSTGGENTIYF
v_call: TRBV5-4
clone_size: few
d_call: TRBD1
j_call: TRBJ1-3

cdr3_aa: CALRGRGTGELFF
v_call: TRBV13
clone_size: NA
d_call: NA
j_call: TRBJ2-2

cdr3_aa: CASSLREGHNSPLHF
v_call: TRBV18
clone_size: few
d_call: NA
j_call: TRBJ1-6

cdr3_aa: CAWSVRAGGKHYGYTF
v_call: TRBV30
clone_size: NA
d_call: TRBD1
j_call: TRBJ1-2

cdr3_aa: CASSGASANYGYTF
v_call: TRBV2
clone_size: NA
d_call: NA
j_call: TRBJ1-2

cdr3_aa: CASGGQGWAFF
v_call: TRBV4-2
clone_size: NA
d_call: TRBD1
j_call: TRBJ1-1

cdr3_aa: CAWSQGTSGANTGELFF
v_call: TRBV30
clone_size: NA
d_call: TRBD2
j_call: TRBJ2-2

cdr3_aa: CASSIGLYNEQFF
v_call: TRBV6-4
clone_size: NA
d_call: NA
j_call: TRBJ2-1

cdr3_aa: CASSMSIMLGYTF
v_call: TRBV19
clone_size: NA
d_call: NA
j_call: TRBJ1-2

cdr3_aa: CAISPRGRAYEQYF
v_call: TRBV10-3
clone_size: NA
d_call: TRBD2
j_call: TRBJ2-7

cdr3_aa: CASSFLQFSELYTF
v_call: TRBV28
clone_size: NA
d_call: NA
j_call: TRBJ1-2

cdr3_aa: CASSEGEGHNEQFF
v_call: TRBV6-1
clone_size: few
d_call: TRBD2
j_call: TRBJ2-1

cdr3_aa: CASSLYAGPAAGNTIYF
v_call: TRBV27
clone_size: NA
d_call: NA
j_call: TRBJ1-3

cdr3_aa: CASGGGANQPQHF
v_call: TRBV12-3/TRBV12-4
clone_size: NA
d_call: NA
j_call: TRBJ1-5

cdr3_aa: CASNRQGGDTQYF
v_call: TRBV9
clone_size: NA
d_call: TRBD1
j_call: TRBJ2-3

cdr3_aa: CASSIMTVDSKYGYTF
v_call: TRBV19
clone_size: NA
d_call: NA
j_call: TRBJ1-2

cdr3_aa: CASSLPGQTQETQYF
v_call: TRBV7-2
clone_size: NA
d_call: TRBD1
j_call: TRBJ2-5

cdr3_aa: CASRGETTNEKLFF
v_call: TRBV27
clone_size: NA
d_call: NA
j_call: TRBJ1-4

cdr3_aa: CARTMGTEAFF
v_call: TRBV30
clone_size: NA
d_call: NA
j_call: TRBJ1-1

cdr3_aa: CASRRDRATSYEQYF
v_call: TRBV11-1
clone_size: NA
d_call: TRBD1
j_call: TRBJ2-7

cdr3_aa: CASSIIEGREGYTF
v_call: TRBV19
clone_size: NA
d_call: NA
j_call: TRBJ1-2

cdr3_aa: CASGLGNTEAFF
v_call: TRBV19
clone_size: NA
d_call: NA
j_call: TRBJ1-1

cdr3_aa: CATSGGDTLYNEQFF
v_call: TRBV24-1
clone_size: NA
d_call: NA
j_call: TRBJ2-1

cdr3_aa: CASSRQGNYGYTF
v_call: TRBV3-1/TRBV3-2
clone_size: NA
d_call: TRBD1
j_call: TRBJ1-2

cdr3_aa: CAWSQLGQGSYEQYF
v_call: TRBV30
clone_size: NA
d_call: TRBD1
j_call: TRBJ2-7

cdr3_aa: CASSPGQGADEQYF
v_call: TRBV18
clone_size: NA
d_call: TRBD1
j_call: TRBJ2-7

cdr3_aa: CASSVQAGARTDTQYF
v_call: TRBV9
clone_size: once
d_call: TRBD2
j_call: TRBJ2-3

cdr3_aa: CASSSWDRGYRLDGYTF
v_call: TRBV7-2
clone_size: NA
d_call: TRBD1
j_call: TRBJ1-2

cdr3_aa: CASSSSSGNTIYF
v_call: TRBV7-9
clone_size: NA
d_call: NA
j_call: TRBJ1-3

cdr3_aa: CASSQDGLAAPYPLPGELFF
v_call: TRBV19
clone_size: NA
d_call: TRBD2
j_call: TRBJ2-2

cdr3_aa: CASSSRGNEQFF
v_call: TRBV5-1
clone_size: NA
d_call: NA
j_call: TRBJ2-1

cdr3_aa: CASSENRDRGLTGAHEQYF
v_call: TRBV6-1
clone_size: NA
d_call: TRBD1
j_call: TRBJ2-7

cdr3_aa: CASSQERTGYEQYF
v_call: TRBV3-1/TRBV3-2
clone_size: NA
d_call: TRBD1
j_call: TRBJ2-7

cdr3_aa: CASSFSGGSSYNEQFF
v_call: TRBV11-2
clone_size: NA
d_call: NA
j_call: TRBJ2-1

cdr3_aa: CASSSPGTEIHQPQHF
v_call: TRBV28
clone_size: NA
d_call: NA
j_call: TRBJ1-5

cdr3_aa: CASSPGLAGGPSHDEQFF
v_call: TRBV4-1
clone_size: NA
d_call: TRBD2
j_call: TRBJ2-1

cdr3_aa: CASSPTGGSGNTIYF
v_call: TRBV7-9
clone_size: NA
d_call: TRBD1
j_call: TRBJ1-3

cdr3_aa: CASSPRDRNYEQYF
v_call: TRBV5-1
clone_size: NA
d_call: TRBD1
j_call: TRBJ2-7

cdr3_aa: CAWNRLAGGQETQYF
v_call: TRBV30
clone_size: NA
d_call: TRBD2
j_call: TRBJ2-5

cdr3_aa: CASSLTLRGLLDTQYF
v_call: TRBV5-1
clone_size: NA
d_call: NA
j_call: TRBJ2-3

cdr3_aa: CASSLLAGAETQYF
v_call: TRBV5-5
clone_size: NA
d_call: TRBD2
j_call: TRBJ2-5

cdr3_aa: CASEFETEGAFF
v_call: TRBV2
clone_size: NA
d_call: NA
j_call: TRBJ1-1

cdr3_aa: CASSPEVSNQPQHF
v_call: TRBV7-9
clone_size: once
d_call: NA
j_call: TRBJ1-5

cdr3_aa: CASSLRDPLGSEKLFF
v_call: TRBV5-5
clone_size: NA
d_call: NA
j_call: TRBJ1-4

cdr3_aa: CASSHFNEQFF
v_call: TRBV4-1
clone_size: NA
d_call: NA
j_call: TRBJ2-1

cdr3_aa: CASSSITGIKAYEQYF
v_call: TRBV6-5
clone_size: NA
d_call: NA
j_call: TRBJ2-7

cdr3_aa: CASSVPGYGTEAFF
v_call: TRBV5-1
clone_size: NA
d_call: NA
j_call: TRBJ1-1

cdr3_aa: CASSKGEVAALGEQYF
v_call: TRBV21-1
clone_size: NA
d_call: NA
j_call: TRBJ2-7

cdr3_aa: CASRAPVAEGGNEQFF
v_call: TRBV2
clone_size: NA
d_call: NA
j_call: TRBJ2-1

cdr3_aa: CASSRTSGDDRNEQYF
v_call: TRBV2
clone_size: NA
d_call: TRBD2
j_call: TRBJ2-7